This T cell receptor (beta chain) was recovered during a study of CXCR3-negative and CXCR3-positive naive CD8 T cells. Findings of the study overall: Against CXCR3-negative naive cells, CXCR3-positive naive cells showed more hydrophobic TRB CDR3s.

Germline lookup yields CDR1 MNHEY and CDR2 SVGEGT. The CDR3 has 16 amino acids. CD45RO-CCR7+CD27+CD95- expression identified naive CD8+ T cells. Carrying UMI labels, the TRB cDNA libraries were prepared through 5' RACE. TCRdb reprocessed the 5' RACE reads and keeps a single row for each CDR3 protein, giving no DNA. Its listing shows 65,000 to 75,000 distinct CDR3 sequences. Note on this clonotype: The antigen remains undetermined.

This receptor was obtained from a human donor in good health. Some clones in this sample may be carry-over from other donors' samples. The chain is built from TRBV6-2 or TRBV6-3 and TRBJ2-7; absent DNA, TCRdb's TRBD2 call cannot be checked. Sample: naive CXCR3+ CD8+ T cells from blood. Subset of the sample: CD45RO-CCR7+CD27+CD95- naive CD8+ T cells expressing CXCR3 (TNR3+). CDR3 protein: CASSYLGQEISYEQYF.